These 2 T cell receptor beta chains were sequenced from one sample in a study of T cell responses to AZD1222 COVID-19 vaccine. The repertoire was sequenced with immunoSEQ multiplex PCR; TCRdb's copy has only in-frame clones and lacks some. The table shows 120,000 to 150,000 clones, with 75% to 90% occurring only once. This material consisted of peripheral blood, taken on day 0 of MenACWY control vaccination. These receptors were taken from an adult in good health.

The chain has TRBV19 and TRBJ2-3; maybe TRBD2 (6 bases). This CDR3 has 14 amino acids. V shed 3 bases and J shed 5 bases, with 12 bases lying between them. CDR1 is LNHDA, CDR2 SQIVND, per germline (reference sequence). This chain's CDR3 is CASSMIQGGDTQYF. CDR3 in DNA: TGTGCCAGTAGTATGATTCAGGGAGGAGATACGCAGTATTTT.

The rearrangement links TRBV7-3 to TRBJ2-2, with a possible D match to TRBD2 (6 bases). The CDR3 totals 15 residues. Germline assignment: CDR1 SGHTA and CDR2 FQGTGA. V was cut by 1 base and J by 1 base, with 7 bases left in between. CDR3 residues: CASSLRAGNTGELFF. CDR3 nucleotides: TGTGCCAGCAGCTTAAGAGCGGGGAACACCGGGGAGCTGTTTTTT.